Following are 7 T cell receptor beta chains from one sample sequenced in a study of T cell responses to AZD1222 COVID-19 vaccine. Some clones are missing from TCRdb's copy, which holds only in-frame ones; the method was immunoSEQ multiplex PCR. The table has 100,000 to 110,000 clones, over 75% seen once. The input for sequencing was peripheral blood, taken on day 0 of MenACWY control vaccination. Receptor source: an adult in good health.

The chain has TRBV28 and TRBJ2-3, with D perhaps matching TRBD2 (6 bases). Trimming removed 6 bases from V and 3 bases from J, with 13 bases in between. This CDR3 is 14 amino acids long. Germline CDR1 reads MDHEN; CDR2 reads SYDVKM. The CDR3 spells CASRRRGGTDTQYF. CDR3 nucleotide sequence: TGTGCCAGCAGACGACGGGGAGGAACAGATACGCAGTATTTT.

This chain joins TRBV4-1 and TRBJ2-7; 9 nucleotides agree with TRBD1. CDR1 is MGHRA and CDR2 is YSYEKL in the germline V gene. The CDR3 is 15 amino acids. With V trimmed by 4 bases and J by 5 bases, 9 bases remained unmatched. The CDR3 bases are TGCGCCAGCAGCCGCACAGGGGGCGCTTGGGACGAGCAGTACTTC. Protein product: CASSRTGGAWDEQYF.

V and J are TRBV5-4 and TRBJ2-1, with D unclear. Germline CDR1 is SGHNT and CDR2 is YYREEE (reference sequence). This CDR3 contains 11 residues. The ends were cut back, 0 bases at V and 7 bases at J, with 2 bases in the middle. CDR3 DNA: TGTGCCAGCAGCTTGGAGAATGAGCAGTTCTTC. This encodes CASSLENEQFF.

This clone was found once. V and J are TRBV28 and TRBJ2-1; TRBD1 matches at 7 bases. Germline CDR1 is MDHEN and CDR2 is SYDVKM. The CDR3 is 14 amino acids. The V segment lost 3 bases and the J segment 8 bases; nucleotides outside the gene matches: 7. In nucleotides, the CDR3 is TGTGCCAGCAGTTTCACTGGACAGGCATATGAGCAGTTCTTC. Translating gives CASSFTGQAYEQFF. The whole variable domain, remainder taken from reference TRBV28 and TRBJ2-1, is DVKVTQSSRYLVKRTGEKVFLECVQDMDHENMFWYRQDPGLGLRLIYFSYDVKMKEKGDIPEGYSVSREKKERFSLILESASTNQTSMYLCASSFTGQAYEQFFGPGTRLTVL.

This chain uses TRBV7-6 with TRBJ2-2; tentatively, D is TRBD1 (6 bases). The CDR3 is made up of 16 amino acids. V gave up 1 base and J gave up 4 bases, with 13 bases separating them. The germline V gene encodes CDR1 SGHVS and CDR2 FNYEAQ. The CDR3 DNA reads as TGTGCCAGCAGCTTAGGGGCAGGGGCCCTCACCGGGGAGCTGTTTTTT. This translates into CASSLGAGALTGELFF.

This clone has just a few counts. This chain links TRBV4-3 with TRBJ1-2, with TRBD1 as a possible D gene (5 bases). Germline V gene lookup returns CDR1 LGHNA and CDR2 YSLEER. The V and J ends lost 3 bases and 1 base respectively, with 9 bases between them. This CDR3 is built from 14 residues. CDR3 coding DNA: TGCGCCAGCAGCCACGGACACCTTAACTATGGCTACACCTTC. It encodes CASSHGHLNYGYTF.

The chain links TRBV19 to TRBJ2-7; tentative D call: TRBD2 (7 bases). Per germline, CDR1 LNHDA and CDR2 SQIVND (reference sequence). Trimming pared 5 bases from V and 7 bases from J, leaving 18 bases between. The CDR3 is made up of 14 amino acids. CDR3 sequence reads: CASSYGSGEGEQYF. The CDR3 region has the DNA TGTGCCAGTAGTTATGGATCAGGGGAGGGGGAGCAGTACTTC.